The 18 T cell receptor beta chains given below trace back to one sample, sequenced in a study of CD8 T cells in ankylosing spondylitis. Each CDR3 protein is one row after TCRdb ran MiXCR on the 5' RACE reads. This table holds about 42,000 distinct CDR3 sequences, over 3.5% found once. The sample comprised blood, either unsorted or a sorted T cell fraction (not recorded which). Every receptor here comes from a female donor with ankylosing spondylitis or in good health (not recorded which).

The table lists this clonotype with many counts. The V call is TRBV9, the J call TRBJ2-3; D is perhaps TRBD2 (6 bases). Trimming stripped 4 bases from V and 4 bases from J, with 19 bases between. Germline CDR1 is SGDLS and CDR2 is YYNGEE. CDR3 length: 16 amino acids. The CDR3 bases are TGTGCCAGCAGCCCTTTCGTTTCTGGGGGGTCAGATACGCAGTATTTT. It codes for CASSPFVSGGSDTQYF.

At least ten counts were recorded for this clonotype. This sequence joins TRBV9 and TRBJ1-1, with D possibly matching TRBD1 (6 bases). The CDR3 has 13 residues. Germline CDR1 SGDLS, CDR2 YYNGEE. Trimming shortened V by 5 bases and J by 1 base, and 9 bases separated the two germline ends. This CDR3 reads CASRRGENTEAFF. DNA for the CDR3: TGTGCCAGCAGGAGGGGGGAGAACACTGAAGCTTTCTTT.

This clonotype was detected ten times or more. The chain joins TRBV9 to TRBJ2-1, with unresolved D. This CDR3 has 15 amino acids. Germline V gene lookup returns CDR1 SGDLS and CDR2 YYNGEE. Between the trimmed V and J ends, which lost 0 bases and 5 bases, there was a span of 12 bases. The CDR3 DNA reads as TGTGCCAGCAGCGTAGGCATGTCCTTTGACAATGAGCAGTTCTTC. This encodes CASSVGMSFDNEQFF.

By sample fraction, this clonotype is medium-sized. The gene calls are TRBV9 and TRBJ1-2; 9 nucleotides agree with TRBD1. The V segment lost 4 bases and the J segment 8 bases; nucleotides outside the gene matches: 18. The germline V gene encodes CDR1 SGDLS and CDR2 YYNGEE. This CDR3 region has 17 residues. The CDR3 here is CASSFSDGQGMIGGYTF. CDR3 nucleotides: TGTGCCAGCAGCTTCAGCGACGGACAGGGGATGATAGGAGGCTACACCTTC.

This clonotype was seen at least ten times. J is TRBJ2-1 and V is TRBV9; 11 bases map to TRBD1. Germline V gene data show CDR1 as SGDLS and CDR2 as YYNGEE. Trimming took 3 bases from V and 4 from J; bases not matched to a gene: 6. The CDR3 is made up of 16 amino acids. The CDR3 is CASSEAGTGGYNEQFF. In DNA form, the CDR3 reads TGTGCCAGCAGCGAAGCCGGGACAGGGGGTTACAATGAGCAGTTCTTC.

This clonotype was counted many times. The J gene is TRBJ2-3, the V gene TRBV9; D is perhaps TRBD1 (6 bases). The V gene's germline CDR1 is SGDLS and CDR2 YYNGEE. V gave up 0 bases and J gave up 1 base, with 12 bases separating them. The CDR3 consists of 16 residues. CDR3 sequence: CASSVVSGAGTDTQYF. The CDR3 bases are TGTGCCAGCAGCGTAGTGTCAGGGGCTGGCACAGATACGCAGTATTTT.

This clonotype was seen repeatedly, ten times or more. The chain carries TRBV9 and TRBJ1-3; a possible D gene is TRBD1 (6 bases). Germline V gene sequence: CDR1 SGDLS, CDR2 YYNGEE. The V end lost 7 bases, the J end lost 4 bases, and 9 bases lay between the germline ends. This CDR3 spans 12 amino acids. The CDR3 loop is CASLGGGNTIYF. The CDR3, as DNA: TGTGCCAGCCTAGGGGGAGGAAACACCATATATTTT.

In this sample, this clonotype turned up many times. V usage is TRBV9 and J usage is TRBJ2-2; TRBD2 matches 13 bases. The germline gives CDR1 SGDLS, CDR2 YYNGEE. The CDR3 totals 16 residues. V dropped 0 bases and J dropped 6; count of bases not matched to a gene: 2. The CDR3 sequence is CASSVVTSGGPGELFF. CDR3 in DNA: TGTGCCAGCAGCGTAGTGACTAGCGGGGGGCCCGGGGAGCTGTTTTTT.

This clonotype is deemed medium-sized. This chain joins TRBV9 and TRBJ1-6; D is ambiguous. Trimming cost V 0 bases and J 7 bases, with 11 bases left between them. CDR3 size: 15 residues. Germline V gives CDR1 SGDLS, CDR2 YYNGEE. The CDR3 is CASSVAVGSNSPLHF. CDR3 nucleotides: TGTGCCAGCAGCGTAGCGGTAGGGAGCAATTCACCCCTCCACTTT.

This clonotype showed up just a few times. One end of the junction does not line up with germline, which may come from a read error. V is TRBV9 and J is TRBJ1-1, with D hard to call. CDR1 SGDLS and CDR2 YYNGEE come from the germline V gene. The CDR3 length is 14 residues. The CDR3 sequence: CASSVEDVNTEAFF. In nucleotides, the CDR3 is TGTGCCAGCAGCGTAGAGGACGTGAATACTGAAGCTTTCTTT. The full variable domain, completed using reference TRBV9 and TRBJ1-1, is DSGVTQTPKHLITATGQRVTLRCSPRSGDLSVYWYQQSLDQGLQFLIQYYNGEERAKGNILERFSAQQFPDLHSELNLSSLELGDSALYFCASSVEDVNTEAFFGQGTRLTVV.

At least ten counts were recorded for this clonotype. The rearrangement joins TRBV9 to TRBJ2-2; D unresolved. Looked up from germline, CDR1 is SGDLS and CDR2 is YYNGEE. This CDR3 region has 15 residues. Trimming removed 4 bases at V and 1 base at J, with 11 bases between. CDR3 loop: CASSTRTRNTGELFF. For the CDR3, the DNA is TGTGCCAGCAGCACAAGGACGAGGAACACCGGGGAGCTGTTTTTT.

The chain uses TRBV9 and TRBJ2-5, with 14 bases lining up with TRBD2. Germline assignment: CDR1 SGDLS and CDR2 YYNGEE. This CDR3 comprises 16 residues. The V and J ends lost 4 bases and 4 bases, in that order; junction bases with no gene match: 6. The CDR3 DNA follows: TGTGCCAGCAGCACCCGGACTAGCGGGGGGAGAGAGACCCAGTACTTC. Encoded protein: CASSTRTSGGRETQYF.

This clonotype was seen repeatedly, ten times or more. The chain recombines TRBV9 with TRBJ2-6; D call uncertain. V dropped 5 bases and J dropped 1 base, with 4 bases sitting between them. There are 13 residues in the CDR3. Looked up from germline, CDR1 is SGDLS and CDR2 is YYNGEE. The CDR3 DNA reads as TGTGCCAGCAGGGGGTCTGGGGCCAACGTCCTGACTTTC. This encodes CASRGSGANVLTF.

This chain connects TRBV9 to TRBJ2-3; 7 bases map to TRBD2. This CDR3 spans 17 amino acids. CDR1 is SGDLS and CDR2 is YYNGEE in the germline V gene. V shed 0 bases and J 2 bases; nucleotides not matched to a gene: 9. This CDR3 reads CASSVGPGLDITDTQYF. CDR3 bases: TGTGCCAGCAGCGTAGGCCCCGGACTAGACATCACAGATACGCAGTATTTT.

Ten or more counts support this clonotype. This chain connects TRBV9 to TRBJ1-1; the D gene is possibly TRBD1 (6 bases). Germline loops: CDR1 SGDLS, CDR2 YYNGEE. There are 14 residues in the CDR3. The ends were cut back, 3 bases at V and 5 bases at J, with 14 bases in the middle. The CDR3: CASSGSQGRTEAFF. The DNA for the CDR3 is TGTGCCAGCAGCGGCTCTCAGGGGCGGACTGAAGCTTTCTTT.

There are many counts of this clonotype. The chain is built from TRBV9 and TRBJ2-3; D possibly matches TRBD1 or TRBD2 (6 bases each). V lost 0 bases to trimming and J lost 0 bases, with 11 bases between them. The CDR3 runs 16 residues. Germline V CDR1 and CDR2: SGDLS, YYNGEE. For the CDR3, the DNA is TGTGCCAGCAGCGTAGGAAGGGGGAGGAGCACAGATACGCAGTATTTT. As protein: CASSVGRGRSTDTQYF.

This clonotype was seen repeatedly, ten times or more. CDR3 protein: CASNRDSHTGELFF. CDR3 in DNA: TGTGCCAGTAACCGGGACTCGCACACCGGGGAGCTGTTTTTT. This chain connects TRBV9 to TRBJ2-2; TRBD2 is a possible D gene (6 bases). CDR3 length equals 14 residues. With 8 bases removed from V and 3 bases from J, the gap between germline ends came to 14 bases. The germline gives CDR1 SGDLS, CDR2 YYNGEE.

This clonotype was counted at least ten times. This rearrangement joins TRBV9 to TRBJ2-3, with TRBD2 matching 10 bases. This CDR3 spans 16 amino acids. Germline trimming cut 0 bases from V and 6 bases from J; bases unmatched to any gene: 7. Per germline, CDR1 SGDLS and CDR2 YYNGEE. DNA of the CDR3: TGTGCCAGCAGCGTAGGTCTAGCGGGGGCCTGGGATACGCAGTATTTT. Protein: CASSVGLAGAWDTQYF.